A selection of T cell receptor beta chains follows, all from one sample in a study of neoadjuvant anti-PD-1 for oral cavity cancer. Repertoires were generated with immunoSEQ multiplex PCR, while TCRdb's copy carries only in-frame clones and drops some. The repertoire consists of more than 7,000 clones, with 48% occurring once and the leading ten covering about 11%. Source: tumor tissue, taken before nivolumab (anti-PD-1) treatment. Source of these receptors: a person aged 35 to 85 with oral cavity squamous cell carcinoma. Both conserved end residues are part of each CDR3.

V,J,CDR3
TRBV7-3,TRBJ2-2,CASSFAGTSVSELFF
TRBV18,TRBJ2-7,CASSGRTDGNEQYF
TRBV28,TRBJ2-3,CASSFGDRALTSGFTDTQYF
TRBV27,TRBJ2-3,CASSLSATGLAGVGTDTQYF
TRBV7-6,TRBJ2-1,CASSSPEGLRESDEQFF
TRBV5-4,TRBJ1-1,CASSYRGTDRNTEAFF
TRBV30,TRBJ1-1,CACIRGLGNTEAFF
TRBV19,TRBJ2-6,CASSGGGGANVLTF
TRBV27,TRBJ2-7,CASSLGPVGGDWYEQYF
TRBV6-6,TRBJ2-7,CASGRPAGPYEQYF
TRBV19,TRBJ1-3,CASSIGTDYGNTIYF
TRBV28,TRBJ1-4,CASVTATGATNEKLFF
TRBV11-2,TRBJ2-2,CASNRGAVGELFF
TRBV6-1,TRBJ2-7,CASSELWGTYEQYF
TRBV7-9,TRBJ2-4,CASSAGLAAKNIQYF
TRBV5-1,TRBJ2-1,CASSKQGSSYNEQFF
TRBV6-1,TRBJ2-7,CASSIDWTAPEQYF
TRBV7-9,TRBJ2-1,CASSLRLAGEPYNEQFF
TRBV18,TRBJ1-1,CASSPWDSLNTEAFF
TRBV28,TRBJ1-1,CASSFITMNTEAFF
TRBV28,TRBJ2-5,CASTLLGTSETQYF
TRBV4-1,TRBJ2-3,CASSQETSGSTDTQYF
TRBV7-2,TRBJ2-2,CASSPRRLAGAITGELFF
TRBV27,TRBJ2-2,CASSDRDTGELFF
TRBV19,TRBJ2-4,CASSPWTSGRDLAKNIQYF
TRBV27,TRBJ2-1,CASSLEGQGQRGSYNEQFF
TRBV6-1,TRBJ2-7,CASSDWGYEQYF
TRBV5-1,TRBJ1-1,CASSSSTGLNTEAFF
TRBV28,TRBJ1-1,CASRSLPQTGLLAFF
TRBV6-1,TRBJ2-7,CASSQIYEQYF
TRBV11-2,TRBJ2-7,CASSLEVLAGREQYF
TRBV10-1,TRBJ1-4,CASSELIIAGVELFF
TRBV6-6,TRBJ2-5,CASSLDLKTQYF
TRBV15,TRBJ2-1,CATSSTKGVAGGWDNEQFF
TRBV5-4,TRBJ2-7,CASSPGSGAGYEQYF
TRBV19,TRBJ1-2,CASSRNYGYTF